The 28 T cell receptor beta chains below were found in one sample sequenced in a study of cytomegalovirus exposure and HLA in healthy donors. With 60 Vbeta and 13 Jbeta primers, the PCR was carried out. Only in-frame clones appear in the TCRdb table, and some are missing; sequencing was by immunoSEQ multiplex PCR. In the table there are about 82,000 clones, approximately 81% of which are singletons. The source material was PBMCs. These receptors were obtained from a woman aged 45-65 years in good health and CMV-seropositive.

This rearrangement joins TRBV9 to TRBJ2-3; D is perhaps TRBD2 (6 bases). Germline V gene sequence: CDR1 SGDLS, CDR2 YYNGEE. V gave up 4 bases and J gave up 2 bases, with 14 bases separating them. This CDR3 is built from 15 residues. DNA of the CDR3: TGTGCCAGCAGCTCCTCCCGGACTATCACAGATACGCAGTATTTT. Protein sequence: CASSSSRTITDTQYF.

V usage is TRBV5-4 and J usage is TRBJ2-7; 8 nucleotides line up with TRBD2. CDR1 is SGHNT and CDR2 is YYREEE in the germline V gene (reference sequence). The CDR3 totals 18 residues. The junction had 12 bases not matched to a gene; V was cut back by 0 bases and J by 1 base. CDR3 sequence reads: CASSLGGLAGPLSYEQYF. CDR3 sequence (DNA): TGTGCCAGCAGCTTGGGAGGGCTAGCGGGCCCGTTATCCTACGAGCAGTACTTC.

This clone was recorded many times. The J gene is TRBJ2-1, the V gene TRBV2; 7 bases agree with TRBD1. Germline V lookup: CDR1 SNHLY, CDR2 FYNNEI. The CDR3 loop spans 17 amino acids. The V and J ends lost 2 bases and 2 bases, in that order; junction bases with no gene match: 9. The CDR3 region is CASSEPSPGQTYNEQFF. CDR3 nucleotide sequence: TGTGCCAGCAGTGAACCATCCCCGGGACAGACCTACAATGAGCAGTTCTTC.

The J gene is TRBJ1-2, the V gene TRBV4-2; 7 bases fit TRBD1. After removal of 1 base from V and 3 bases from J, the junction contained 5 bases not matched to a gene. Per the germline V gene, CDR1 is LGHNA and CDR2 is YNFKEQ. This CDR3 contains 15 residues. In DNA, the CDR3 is TGTGCCAGCAGCCAAGGGACAGGTGCTTACTATGGCTACACCTTC. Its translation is CASSQGTGAYYGYTF.

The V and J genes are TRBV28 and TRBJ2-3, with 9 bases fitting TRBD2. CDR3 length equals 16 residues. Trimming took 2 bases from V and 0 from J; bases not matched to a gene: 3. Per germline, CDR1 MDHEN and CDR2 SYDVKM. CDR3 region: CASSLLTSGSTDTQYF. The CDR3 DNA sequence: TGTGCCAGCAGTTTACTGACTAGCGGTAGCACAGATACGCAGTATTTT.

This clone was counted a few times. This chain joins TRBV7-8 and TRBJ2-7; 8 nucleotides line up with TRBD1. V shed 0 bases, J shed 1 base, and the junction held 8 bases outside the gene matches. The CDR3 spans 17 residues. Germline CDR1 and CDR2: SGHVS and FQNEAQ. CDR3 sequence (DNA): TGTGCCAGCAGCTTAGCGCGCGCAGGGACAGGATCCTACGAGCAGTACTTC. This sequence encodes CASSLARAGTGSYEQYF.

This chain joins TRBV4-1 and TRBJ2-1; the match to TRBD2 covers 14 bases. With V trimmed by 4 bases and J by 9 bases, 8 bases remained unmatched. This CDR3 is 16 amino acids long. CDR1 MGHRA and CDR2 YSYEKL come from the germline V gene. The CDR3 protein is CASSPGLAGVGGEQFF. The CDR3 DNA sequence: TGCGCCAGCAGCCCGGGACTAGCGGGAGTTGGGGGTGAGCAGTTCTTC.

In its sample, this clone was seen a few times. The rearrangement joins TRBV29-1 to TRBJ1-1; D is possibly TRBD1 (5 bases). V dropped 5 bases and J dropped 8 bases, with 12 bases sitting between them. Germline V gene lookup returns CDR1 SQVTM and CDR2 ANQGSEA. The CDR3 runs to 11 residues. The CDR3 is CSVMGPIEAFF. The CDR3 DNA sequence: TGCAGCGTTATGGGGCCGATCGAAGCTTTCTTT.

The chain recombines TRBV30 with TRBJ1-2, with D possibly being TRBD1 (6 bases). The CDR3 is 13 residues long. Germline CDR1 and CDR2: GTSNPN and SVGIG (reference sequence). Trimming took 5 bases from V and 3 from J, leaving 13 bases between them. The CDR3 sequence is CAWAAGGDYGYTF. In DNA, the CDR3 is TGTGCCTGGGCGGCGGGGGGCGACTATGGCTACACCTTC.

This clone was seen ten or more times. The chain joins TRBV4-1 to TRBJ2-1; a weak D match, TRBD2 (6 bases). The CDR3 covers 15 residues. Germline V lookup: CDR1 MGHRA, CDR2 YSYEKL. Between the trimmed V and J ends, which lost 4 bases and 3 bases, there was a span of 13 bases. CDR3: CASSPGGTLYNEQFF. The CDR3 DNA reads TGCGCCAGCAGCCCCGGTGGGACTCTCTACAATGAGCAGTTCTTC.

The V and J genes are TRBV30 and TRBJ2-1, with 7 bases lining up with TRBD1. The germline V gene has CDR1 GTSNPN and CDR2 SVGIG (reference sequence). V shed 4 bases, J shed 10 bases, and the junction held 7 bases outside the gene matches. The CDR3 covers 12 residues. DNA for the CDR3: TGTGCCTGGACCACGGACAGGCCCGAGCAGTTCTTC. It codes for CAWTTDRPEQFF.

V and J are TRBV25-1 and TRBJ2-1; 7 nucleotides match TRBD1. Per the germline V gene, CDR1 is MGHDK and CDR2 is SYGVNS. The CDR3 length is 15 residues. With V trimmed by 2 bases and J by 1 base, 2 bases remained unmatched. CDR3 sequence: CASSEPGQSYNEQFF. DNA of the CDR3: TGTGCCAGCAGTGAACCGGGACAGTCCTACAATGAGCAGTTCTTC.

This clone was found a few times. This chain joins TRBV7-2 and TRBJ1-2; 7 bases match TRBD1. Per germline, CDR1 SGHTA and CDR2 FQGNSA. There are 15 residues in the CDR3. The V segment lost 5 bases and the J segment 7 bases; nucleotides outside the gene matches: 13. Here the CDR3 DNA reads TGTGCCAGCAGCCCTGTTACAGGGGCGAAGATTGGCTACACCTTC. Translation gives CASSPVTGAKIGYTF.

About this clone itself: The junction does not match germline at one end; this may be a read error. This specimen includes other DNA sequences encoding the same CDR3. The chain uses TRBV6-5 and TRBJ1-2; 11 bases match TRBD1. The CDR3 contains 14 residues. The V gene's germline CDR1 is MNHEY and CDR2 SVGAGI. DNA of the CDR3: TGTGCCAGCAGAACACCGGGACAGGGGGTAGGCTACACTTTC. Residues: CASRTPGQGVGYTF.

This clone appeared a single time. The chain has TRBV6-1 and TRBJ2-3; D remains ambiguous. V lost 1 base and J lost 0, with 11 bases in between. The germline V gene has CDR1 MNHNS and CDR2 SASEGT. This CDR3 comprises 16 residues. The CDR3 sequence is CASSEVGGSSTDTQYF. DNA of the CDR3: TGTGCCAGCAGTGAAGTAGGCGGTTCTAGCACAGATACGCAGTATTTT.

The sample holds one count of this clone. CDR3 region: CASSQVSTTGRARGYTF. In DNA, the CDR3 is TGTGCCAGCAGCCAGGTTTCCACAACAGGTCGGGCGCGGGGCTACACCTTC. V usage is TRBV14 and J usage is TRBJ1-2, with a weak D call TRBD1 (5 bases). Per germline, CDR1 SGHDN and CDR2 FVKESK. This CDR3 contains 17 residues. The germline V and J ends were trimmed by 3 bases and 8 bases, with 25 bases remaining between them.

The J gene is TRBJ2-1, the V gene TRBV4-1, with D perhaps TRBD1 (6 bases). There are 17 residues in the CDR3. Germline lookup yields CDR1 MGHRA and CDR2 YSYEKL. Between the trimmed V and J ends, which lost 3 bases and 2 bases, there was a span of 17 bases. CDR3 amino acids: CASSQRIRTEAYNEQFF. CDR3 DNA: TGCGCCAGCAGCCAGAGGATTAGGACAGAGGCCTACAATGAGCAGTTCTTC.

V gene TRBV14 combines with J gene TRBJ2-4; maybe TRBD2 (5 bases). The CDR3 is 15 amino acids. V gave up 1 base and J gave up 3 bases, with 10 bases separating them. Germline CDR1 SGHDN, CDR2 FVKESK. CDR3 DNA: TGTGCCAGCAGCCAAGCCCCGGGAATCAAAAACATTCAGTACTTC. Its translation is CASSQAPGIKNIQYF.

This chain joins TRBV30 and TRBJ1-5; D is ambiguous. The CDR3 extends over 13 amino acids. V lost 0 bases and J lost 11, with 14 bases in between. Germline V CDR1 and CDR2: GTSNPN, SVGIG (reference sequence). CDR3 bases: TGTGCCTGGAGTGTAAGAAGCGGCCAAGCCCAGCATTTT. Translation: CAWSVRSGQAQHF.

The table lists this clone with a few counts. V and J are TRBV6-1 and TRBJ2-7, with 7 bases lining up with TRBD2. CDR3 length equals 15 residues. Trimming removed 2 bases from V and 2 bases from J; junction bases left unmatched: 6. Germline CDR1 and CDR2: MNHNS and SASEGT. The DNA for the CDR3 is TGTGCCAGCAGTGAACGGGGGGAGGGCCCCTACGAGCAGTACTTC. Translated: CASSERGEGPYEQYF.

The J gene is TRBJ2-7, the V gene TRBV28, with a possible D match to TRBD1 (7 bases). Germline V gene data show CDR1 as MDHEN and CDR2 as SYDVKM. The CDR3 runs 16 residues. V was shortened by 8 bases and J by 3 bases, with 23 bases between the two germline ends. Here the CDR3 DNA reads TGTGCCAGCCGAAACCCCACCGGGACAGCGGGCTACGAGCAGTACTTC. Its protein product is CASRNPTGTAGYEQYF.

The CDR3 protein is CAWSEAGETQYF. For the CDR3, the DNA is TGTGCCTGGAGTGAAGCGGGAGAGACCCAGTACTTC. The rearrangement joins TRBV30 to TRBJ2-5; weak D call: TRBD2 (6 bases). The V and J ends lost 1 base and 4 bases respectively, with 7 bases between them. The CDR3 loop spans 12 amino acids. Germline V lookup: CDR1 GTSNPN, CDR2 SVGIG (reference sequence).

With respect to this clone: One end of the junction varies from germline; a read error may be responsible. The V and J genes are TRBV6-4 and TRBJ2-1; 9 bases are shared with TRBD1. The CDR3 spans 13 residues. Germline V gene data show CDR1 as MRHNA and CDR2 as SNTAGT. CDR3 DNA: TGTGCCGGCAGCCCGGACAGGGGTTATGAGCAGTTCTTC. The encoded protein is CAGSPDRGYEQFF.

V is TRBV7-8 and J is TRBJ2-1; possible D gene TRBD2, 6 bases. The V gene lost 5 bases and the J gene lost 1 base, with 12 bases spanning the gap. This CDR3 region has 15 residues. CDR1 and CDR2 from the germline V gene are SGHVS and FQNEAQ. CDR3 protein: CASSSRERSYNEQFF. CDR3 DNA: TGTGCCAGCAGCAGTCGGGAGAGGTCCTACAATGAGCAGTTCTTC.

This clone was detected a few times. The CDR3 spells CASSYGRNTEAFF. For the CDR3, the DNA is TGCGCCAGCAGTTACGGGAGGAACACTGAAGCTTTCTTT. The rearrangement joins TRBV10-2 to TRBJ1-1; D gene uncertain. The CDR3 is made up of 13 amino acids. The germline gives CDR1 WSHSY, CDR2 SAAADI. The V and J ends lost 5 bases and 1 base respectively, with 8 bases between them.

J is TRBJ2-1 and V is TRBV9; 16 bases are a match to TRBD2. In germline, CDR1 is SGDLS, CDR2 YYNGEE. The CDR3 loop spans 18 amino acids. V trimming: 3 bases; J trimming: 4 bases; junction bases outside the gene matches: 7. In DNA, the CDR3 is TGTGCCAGCAGCGCGGGACTAGCGGGAGGGCCACCGTACAATGAGCAGTTCTTC. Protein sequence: CASSAGLAGGPPYNEQFF.

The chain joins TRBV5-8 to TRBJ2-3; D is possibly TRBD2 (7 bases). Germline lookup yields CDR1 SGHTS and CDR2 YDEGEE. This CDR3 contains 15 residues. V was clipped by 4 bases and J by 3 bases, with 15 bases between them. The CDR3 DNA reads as TGTGCCAGCAGCCACCTGGGGGGGCGAACAGATACGCAGTATTTT. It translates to CASSHLGGRTDTQYF.

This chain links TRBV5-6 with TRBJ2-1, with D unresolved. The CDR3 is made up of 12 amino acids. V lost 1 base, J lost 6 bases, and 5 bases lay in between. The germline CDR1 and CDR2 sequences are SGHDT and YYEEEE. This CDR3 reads CASSLLANEQFF. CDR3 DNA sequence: TGTGCCAGCAGCTTGTTGGCCAATGAGCAGTTCTTC. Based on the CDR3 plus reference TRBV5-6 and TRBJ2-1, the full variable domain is DAGVTQSPTHLIKTRGQQVTLRCSPKSGHDTVSWYQQALGQGPQFIFQYYEEEERQRGNFPDRFSGHQFPNYSSELNVNALLLGDSALYLCASSLLANEQFFGPGTRLTVL.